Presented here are 22 T cell receptor beta chains from one specimen sequenced in a study of T cells after yellow fever vaccination. TCRdb redid the calling of the 5' RACE reads with MiXCR, one entry per CDR3 protein. The sample consists of some 600,000 distinct CDR3 sequences, around 17% of them appearing once. The source material was PBMCs, sampled about 5 days after the first yellow fever vaccination. The receptors were gathered from a man younger than 35 who received the YFV17D yellow fever vaccine.

The gene calls are TRBV29-1 and TRBJ2-5, with a possible D match to TRBD1 (6 bases). The CDR3 extends over 14 amino acids. CDR1 is SQVTM, CDR2 ANQGSEA, per germline. The DNA for the CDR3 is TGCAGTGTGGGACCGGACAGCTTACGGGAGACCCAGTACTTC. Amino acids: CSVGPDSLRETQYF.

This clonotype was observed at least ten times. The CDR3 here is CASSQDPESYGYTF. CDR3 nucleotide sequence: TGTGCCAGCAGCCAAGATCCCGAGAGCTATGGCTACACCTTC. The rearrangement joins TRBV4-2 to TRBJ1-2; D unclear. Germline lookup yields CDR1 LGHNA and CDR2 YNFKEQ. V lost 0 bases, J lost 4 bases, and 9 bases lay in between. There are 14 residues in the CDR3.

This chain links TRBV4-3 with TRBJ2-7, with 8 bases aligning to TRBD2. This CDR3 has 17 residues. With 0 bases clipped from V and 2 bases from J, the junction kept 9 bases outside the gene matches. The V gene's germline CDR1 is LGHNA and CDR2 YSLEER. The CDR3 bases are TGCGCCAGCAGCCAAGAGAGCGGGGGAGCTTATCCCTACGAGCAGTACTTC. Translating it yields CASSQESGGAYPYEQYF.

This rearrangement joins TRBV4-1 to TRBJ2-2; D may match TRBD1 or TRBD2 (5 bases each). V was pared by 1 base and J by 0 bases, with 12 bases between. Looked up from germline, CDR1 is MGHRA and CDR2 is YSYEKL. The CDR3 loop spans 17 amino acids. CDR3 nucleotide sequence: TGCGCCAGCAGCCAAGTAGGGAGACAGACGAACACCGGGGAGCTGTTTTTT. It specifies CASSQVGRQTNTGELFF.

This clonotype was seen repeatedly, ten times or more. The rearrangement links TRBV11-2 to TRBJ2-1, with TRBD2 matching 12 bases. This CDR3 is built from 16 residues. The germline V gene has CDR1 SGHAT and CDR2 FQNNGV. J lost 7 bases, V lost 1 base, and 5 bases had no gene match. The CDR3 DNA is TGTGCCAGCAGCTTAGTTGGACTAGCGGGGTTGAATGAGCAGTTCTTC. Amino acids: CASSLVGLAGLNEQFF. The variable domain in full, with the rest retrieved from reference TRBV11-2 and TRBJ2-1, is EAGVAQSPRYKIIEKRQSVAFWCNPISGHATLYWYQQILGQGPKLLIQFQNNGVVDDSQLPKDRFSAERLKGVDSTLKIQPAKLEDSAVYLCASSLVGLAGLNEQFFGPGTRLTVL.

This clonotype has just a few counts. V gene TRBV15 combines with J gene TRBJ1-2, with 11 positions matching TRBD1. Germline CDR1 reads LNHNV; CDR2 reads YYDKDF (reference sequence). This CDR3 region has 14 residues. V gave up 3 bases and J gave up 3 bases; unmatched junction bases: 0. CDR3 loop: CATSRGQGDYGYTF. Written as DNA, the CDR3 is TGTGCCACCAGCAGGGGACAGGGGGACTATGGCTACACCTTC. The full variable domain, with the rest looked up from reference TRBV15 and TRBJ1-2, is DAMVIQNPRYQVTQFGKPVTLSCSQTLNHNVMYWYQQKSSQAPKLLFHYYDKDFNNEADTPDNFQSRRPNTSFCFLDIRSPGLGDTAMYLCATSRGQGDYGYTFGSGTRLTVV.

This clonotype has only a few counts. In DNA form, the CDR3 reads TGTGCCAGCAGTTATGGTAGCGCCTCGGGCACAGATACGCAGTATTTT. Translation: CASSYGSASGTDTQYF. The chain uses TRBV6-5 and TRBJ2-3; D might be TRBD2 (5 bases). This CDR3 is built from 16 residues. V was trimmed by 3 bases and J by 1 base, leaving 14 bases between them. Germline V lookup: CDR1 MNHEY, CDR2 SVGAGI.

This clonotype was seen many times. CDR3: CASSFTGANVLTF. CDR3 sequence (DNA): TGTGCCAGCAGCTTTACCGGGGCCAACGTCCTGACTTTC. The gene calls are TRBV7-3 and TRBJ2-6; no firm D call. V lost 3 bases and J lost 4, with 4 bases in between. The CDR3 covers 13 residues. Germline CDR1 reads SGHTA; CDR2 reads FQGTGA.

This clonotype has more than one count but fewer than ten. The V and J genes are TRBV4-2 and TRBJ1-6; D is unclear. Trimming cost V 1 base and J 7 bases, with 11 bases left between them. The CDR3 contains 15 residues. Germline CDR1 LGHNA, CDR2 YNFKEQ. In DNA form, the CDR3 reads TGTGCCAGCAGCCAAGGGGATGCGGAGAATTCACCCCTCCACTTT. Translation gives CASSQGDAENSPLHF.

This clonotype was picked up a small number of times. The J gene is TRBJ2-7, the V gene TRBV6-6; no clear D. The CDR3 runs 11 residues. V lost 6 bases and J lost 3, with 6 bases in between. Germline V gene lookup returns CDR1 MNHNY and CDR2 SVGAGI (reference sequence). For the CDR3, the DNA is TGTGCCAGCAGCCGAATCTACGAGCAGTACTTC. Translating it yields CASSRIYEQYF.

In this sample, this clonotype turned up many times. The CDR3 is CASSLEVLSTDTQYF. The DNA for the CDR3 is TGTGCCAGCAGTTTAGAGGTTCTGAGCACAGATACGCAGTATTTT. The chain carries TRBV12-3 or TRBV12-4 and TRBJ2-3; no firm D call. V lost 1 base and J lost 0, with 8 bases in between. This CDR3 contains 15 residues.

This clonotype has only a few counts. V usage is TRBV10-3 and J usage is TRBJ1-5, with TRBD1 identical over 9 bases. The CDR3 extends over 15 amino acids. CDR1 is ENHRY and CDR2 is SYGVKD in the germline V gene. The ends lost 3 bases at V and 6 bases at J; junction bases unmatched: 6. The CDR3 sequence is CAISDRGTGSQPQHF. In DNA, the CDR3 is TGTGCCATCAGTGACCGCGGGACAGGGAGTCAGCCCCAGCATTTT.

The genes are TRBV4-1 and TRBJ2-7; D perhaps matches TRBD2 (5 bases). The V gene's germline CDR1 is MGHRA and CDR2 YSYEKL. There are 14 residues in the CDR3. Trimming pared 1 base from V and 6 bases from J, leaving 13 bases between. The CDR3 DNA sequence: TGCGCCAGCAGCCAAGTTGACGGGGTTATCGAGCAGTACTTC. It yields the protein CASSQVDGVIEQYF.

A few counts support this clonotype. The chain combines TRBV7-2 with TRBJ1-4, with D uncertain. The CDR3 is 13 residues long. Per germline, CDR1 SGHTA and CDR2 FQGNSA. Trimming cost V 5 bases and J 7 bases, with 11 bases left between them. The CDR3 is CASSPAGFEKLFF. The CDR3 coding sequence is TGTGCCAGCAGCCCCGCGGGATTTGAAAAACTGTTTTTT. The full variable domain, its missing parts supplied by reference TRBV7-2 and TRBJ1-4, is GAGVSQSPSNKVTEKGKDVELRCDPISGHTALYWYRQSLGQGLEFLIYFQGNSAPDKSGLPSDRFSAERTGGSVSTLTIQRTQQEDSAVYLCASSPAGFEKLFFGSGTQLSVL.

The chain has TRBV27 and TRBJ2-3; 8 positions match TRBD2. CDR3 size: 16 residues. Germline V gives CDR1 MNHEY, CDR2 SMNVEV (reference sequence). The trim removed 5 bases at V and 4 bases at J, leaving 11 bases unmatched. CDR3 nucleotides: TGTGCCAGCAGTGGGCAGACTAGCGTTAGTCCAGATACGCAGTATTTT. Encoded protein: CASSGQTSVSPDTQYF.

There are a few counts of this clonotype. J is TRBJ2-5 and V is TRBV10-3, with D possibly matching TRBD1 (6 bases). The CDR3 is made up of 16 amino acids. V dropped 3 bases and J dropped 3 bases, with 17 bases sitting between them. CDR1 and CDR2 from the germline V gene are ENHRY and SYGVKD. The CDR3 loop is CAISDTGTRAEETQYF. CDR3 bases: TGTGCCATCAGTGACACCGGGACAAGAGCCGAAGAGACCCAGTACTTC.

The rearrangement joins TRBV4-1 to TRBJ2-1; 8 bases are a match to TRBD1. The CDR3 covers 15 residues. Losses at the gene ends were 5 bases for V and 5 bases for J; bases not matched to a gene: 8. The germline V gene has CDR1 MGHRA and CDR2 YSYEKL. In DNA, the CDR3 is TGCGCCAGCAGCTTAAGGACAGGGAGGAACAATGAGCAGTTCTTC. As protein: CASSLRTGRNNEQFF.

The CDR3 DNA reads TGTGCCAGCAGCTTTTCGCGGGGGGGCCGGGTAGATACGCAGTATTTT. Translated, it gives CASSFSRGGRVDTQYF. V is TRBV7-2 and J is TRBJ2-3; 9 bases line up with TRBD2. The germline CDR1 and CDR2 sequences are SGHTA and FQGNSA. This CDR3 contains 16 residues. J lost 5 bases, V lost 3 bases, and 9 bases had no gene match.

This clonotype was observed a few times. The V and J genes are TRBV28 and TRBJ2-4; 7 bases match TRBD1. The CDR3 totals 15 residues. Germline CDR1 is MDHEN and CDR2 is SYDVKM. With 6 bases clipped from V and 1 base from J, the junction kept 6 bases outside the gene matches. The CDR3: CASSRDRVAKNIQYF. CDR3 nucleotides: TGTGCCAGCAGCCGTGACAGGGTCGCCAAAAACATTCAGTACTTC.

This clonotype was seen repeatedly, ten times or more. The chain is built from TRBV4-1 and TRBJ2-2; D possibly corresponds to TRBD2 (5 bases). The V end was cut by 4 bases, the J end by 1 base, with 16 bases between. This CDR3 contains 17 residues. Germline lookup yields CDR1 MGHRA and CDR2 YSYEKL. The CDR3 protein is CASSRRGLERNTGELFF. For the CDR3, the DNA is TGCGCCAGCAGCCGCCGCGGACTGGAACGGAACACCGGGGAGCTGTTTTTT.

This clonotype occurred a few times. The J gene is TRBJ2-1, the V gene TRBV7-6; 12 nucleotides match TRBD2. Germline CDR1 is SGHVS and CDR2 is FNYEAQ. The junction had 10 bases not matched to a gene; V was cut back by 5 bases and J by 8 bases. This CDR3 spans 16 amino acids. The CDR3 here is CASSLFTSGGLDEQFF. Here the CDR3 DNA reads TGTGCCAGCAGCCTTTTTACTAGCGGGGGGTTAGATGAGCAGTTCTTC.

CDR3 DNA sequence: TGCAGTGCTTCTGACAGGCCCCAGGAGACCCAGTACTTC. Protein sequence: CSASDRPQETQYF. The chain couples TRBV20-1 to TRBJ2-5; maybe TRBD1 (6 bases). Germline CDR1 is DFQATT and CDR2 is SNEGSKA (reference sequence). With 5 bases removed from V and 5 bases from J, the gap between germline ends came to 15 bases. This CDR3 comprises 13 residues.